The sequence of this T cell receptor beta chain was determined in a study of T cell responses to AZD1222 COVID-19 vaccine. The table came from immunoSEQ multiplex PCR; TCRdb's copy has only in-frame clones and leaves some out. Here the sample spans approximately 150,000 clones, about 93% being singletons. Germline loops: CDR1 MNHEY, CDR2 SVGAGI. With 7 bases removed from V and 5 bases from J, the gap between germline ends came to 14 bases. The CDR3 contains 14 residues. Second-dose intervals of approximately 4 or approximately 12 weeks were pooled. General study points: Every sample of the repertoires postdated the peak T cell response. Of spike-specific TCRs, nearly half reportedly target regions left unmutated in variants.

With respect to this clone: The antigen remains undetermined.

This sequence was found in an adult who received the AZD1222 COVID-19 vaccine. This chain joins TRBV6-5 and TRBJ2-2; no firm D call. The source was peripheral blood, collected 28 days after the second AZD1222 dose. CDR3 region: CASKDLGGTGELFF. CDR3 nucleotide sequence: TGTGCCAGCAAGGACCTAGGTGGAACCGGGGAGCTGTTTTTT.